Sequencing of this T cell receptor beta chain was carried out in a study of blood T cell repertoires in COVID-19. Sequencing used immunoSEQ multiplex PCR; TCRdb keeps in-frame clones, though not all of them. The data show roughly 180,000 clones, with 85% to 90% seen just once and less than 9% held by the top ten. Looked up from germline, CDR1 is SGHVS and CDR2 is FNYEAQ. The CDR3 is 15 amino acids. Trimming removed 1 base from V and 5 bases from J; junction bases left unmatched: 6. This sequence joins TRBV7-6 and TRBJ2-5; TRBD2 aligns across 8 bases. The specimen was peripheral blood. This sequence originates from a woman in her sixties with acute or convalescent COVID-19. The CDR3 region is CASSLVASGPETQYF. The CDR3 DNA reads as TGTGCCAGCAGCTTAGTGGCTAGCGGGCCCGAGACCCAGTACTTC. Filled out from reference TRBV7-6 and TRBJ2-5, the complete variable domain reads GAGVSQSPRYKVTKRGQDVALRCDPISGHVSLYWYRQALGQGPEFLTYFNYEAQQDKSGLPNDRFSAERPEGSISTLTIQRTEQRDSAMYRCASSLVASGPETQYFGPGTRLLVL.